A selection of T cell receptor beta chains follows, all from one sample in a study of a mutant IDH1 vaccine in newly diagnosed glioma. Data came from immunoSEQ multiplex PCR; TCRdb stores just in-frame clones and leaves some out. The data contain around 15,000 clones, less than 97% of them singletons. Sequenced material: peripheral blood mononuclear cells (PBMCs), taken from a glioma patient treated with radiotherapy, temozolomide or both. These receptors originate from a woman aged 18-29 years with glioma. Some clones in this sample may be carry-over from other donors' samples. CDR3s include the opening cysteine and the closing phenylalanine or tryptophan. Fields, in order: clone size, J gene, D gene, V gene, CDR3 DNA, CDR3 protein. The D gene is left open where the match is weak. Not all rows give a size; the values are once, few, many and, for expanded clones, a class.

NA,TRBJ1-4,TRBD1,TRBV4-3,TGCGCCAGCAGCCCCCGGACAGGTTTGGATGAAAAACTGTTTTTT,CASSPRTGLDEKLFF
NA,TRBJ1-2,NA,TRBV19,TGTGCCAGTAGTACCCCTGGGGGGGGATTCTATGGCTACACCTTC,CASSTPGGGFYGYTF
NA,TRBJ1-1,NA,TRBV11-2,TGTGCCAGCAGCTTAGGATGGGGGGTGACTGAAGCTTTCTTT,CASSLGWGVTEAFF
NA,TRBJ1-1,NA,TRBV5-1,TGCGCCAGCAGCCCCCTAGGGTTCCCTGAAGCTTTCTTT,CASSPLGFPEAFF
NA,TRBJ1-1,NA,TRBV19,TGTGCCAGTAGTATGGGTCGGAACACTGAAGCTTTCTTT,CASSMGRNTEAFF
once,TRBJ1-5,NA,TRBV30,TGTGCCTGGAGTGGGTCTAGCTATCAGCCCCAGCATTTT,CAWSGSSYQPQHF
NA,TRBJ1-1,NA,TRBV6-5,TGTGCCAGCAATTCCGGGGTCCTGAACACTGAAGCTTTCTTT,CASNSGVLNTEAFF
NA,TRBJ2-1,TRBD1,TRBV4-1,TGCGCCAGCAGCCCGGCCGGGACAGCCTACAATGAGCAGTTCTTC,CASSPAGTAYNEQFF
NA,TRBJ2-1,NA,TRBV19,TGTGCCAGTAGTGAGGAGCTAGCACGGCAGTTCTTC,CASSEELARQFF
NA,TRBJ2-1,TRBD1,TRBV5-4,TGTGCCAGCAGCCATCGACAGGGGGCGTACAATGAGCAGTTCTTC,CASSHRQGAYNEQFF